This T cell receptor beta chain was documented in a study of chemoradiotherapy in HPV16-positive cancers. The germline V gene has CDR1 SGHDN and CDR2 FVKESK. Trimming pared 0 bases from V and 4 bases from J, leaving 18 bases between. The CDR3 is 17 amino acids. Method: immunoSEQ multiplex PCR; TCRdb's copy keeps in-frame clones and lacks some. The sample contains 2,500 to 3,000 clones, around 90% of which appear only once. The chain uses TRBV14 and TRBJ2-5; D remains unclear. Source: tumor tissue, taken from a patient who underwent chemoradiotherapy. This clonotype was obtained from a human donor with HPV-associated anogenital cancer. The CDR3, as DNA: TGTGCCAGCAGCCAAGATCGAAGTAAAGGAATCTCAGAGACCCAGTACTTC. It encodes CASSQDRSKGISETQYF. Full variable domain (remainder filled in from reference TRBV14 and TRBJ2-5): EAGVTQFPSHSVIEKGQTVTLRCDPISGHDNLYWYRRVMGKEIKFLLHFVKESKQDESGMPNNRFLAERTGGTYSTLKVQPAELEDSGVYFCASSQDRSKGISETQYFGPGTRLLVL.